This entry lists 21 T cell receptor beta chains sequenced from one sample in a study of cytomegalovirus exposure and HLA in healthy donors. Primers for the PCR totalled 60 Vbeta and 13 Jbeta. Sequencing was performed with immunoSEQ multiplex PCR; in TCRdb, only in-frame clones are kept and a portion is missing. The sample yields around 200,000 clones, 81% seen once. The sequencing sample was made of PBMCs. Receptor source: a man aged 45-65 years in good health and CMV-seronegative.

The chain has TRBV11-2 and TRBJ1-1; 7 bases fit TRBD1. V lost 3 bases, J lost 0 bases, and 1 base stayed unmatched. The CDR3 length is 14 residues. Germline lookup yields CDR1 SGHAT and CDR2 FQNNGV. DNA of the CDR3: TGTGCCAGCAGCTTCGACAGGGTGAACACTGAAGCTTTCTTT. Its translation is CASSFDRVNTEAFF.

V is TRBV5-1 and J is TRBJ2-1; D is ambiguous. The V gene lost 4 bases and the J gene lost 0 bases, with 14 bases spanning the gap. The germline CDR1 and CDR2 sequences are SGHRS and YFSETQ. The CDR3 is made up of 16 amino acids. The CDR3 is CASSQLPASSYNEQFF. The CDR3 DNA reads as TGCGCCAGCAGCCAATTACCGGCTAGCTCCTACAATGAGCAGTTCTTC.

The genes are TRBV7-2 and TRBJ1-1; D unclear. In germline, CDR1 is SGHTA, CDR2 FQGNSA. The CDR3 totals 14 residues. The ends were cut back, 1 base at V and 3 bases at J, with 9 bases in the middle. Here the CDR3 reads CASSLDSGYTEAFF. The CDR3 DNA sequence: TGTGCCAGCAGCTTAGACTCAGGATACACTGAAGCTTTCTTT.

The chain combines TRBV4-3 with TRBJ1-6; D not resolved. The V end lost 1 base, the J end lost 7 bases, and 11 bases lay between the germline ends. Germline lookup yields CDR1 LGHNA and CDR2 YSLEER. This CDR3 has 15 amino acids. This chain's CDR3 is CASSQVGRGNSPLHF. The CDR3, as DNA: TGCGCCAGCAGCCAAGTGGGCCGCGGGAATTCACCCCTCCACTTT.

CDR3 sequence: CASSPGRGWTGELFF. DNA of the CDR3: TGTGCCAGCAGCCCAGGGAGGGGCTGGACCGGGGAGCTGTTTTTT. The chain couples TRBV11-1 to TRBJ2-2, with 7 bases matching TRBD2. There are 15 residues in the CDR3. The J segment lost 5 bases and the V segment lost 5 bases, leaving 8 bases of the junction unmatched. CDR1 and CDR2 (germline): SGHAT, FQDESV (reference sequence).

As regards this clone: The sample holds other DNA sequences that translate to the same CDR3. The chain uses TRBV29-1 and TRBJ2-7; D remains unclear. Deletions cut 1 base from V and 6 bases from J, with 7 bases between. The CDR3 runs 11 residues. Germline CDR1 reads SQVTM; CDR2 reads ANQGSEA. The CDR3 DNA sequence: TGCAGCGTTGAAGGAGGCGGCGAGCAGTACTTC. Encoded protein: CSVEGGGEQYF.

The gene calls are TRBV5-5 and TRBJ2-2; possible D gene TRBD2, 6 bases. This CDR3 region has 14 residues. The germline V gene has CDR1 SGHKS and CDR2 YYEKEE (reference sequence). With 4 bases removed from V and 7 bases from J, the gap between germline ends came to 14 bases. The CDR3 spells CASSQTTRNGELFF. The CDR3, as DNA: TGTGCCAGCAGCCAAACGACTAGGAACGGGGAGCTGTTTTTT.

The gene calls are TRBV7-9 and TRBJ2-3; 8 nucleotides agree with TRBD1. Germline V gives CDR1 SEHNR, CDR2 FQNEAQ (reference sequence). The CDR3 spans 15 residues. After removal of 3 bases from V and 5 bases from J, the junction contained 7 bases not matched to a gene. The CDR3 is CASSFTSDRVDTQYF. The DNA of the CDR3 is TGTGCCAGCAGCTTCACCTCGGACAGGGTAGATACGCAGTATTTT.

V is TRBV4-1 and J is TRBJ2-7; 8 bases fit TRBD1. The CDR3 length is 15 residues. V shed 4 bases, J shed 0 bases, and the junction held 5 bases outside the gene matches. Germline lookup yields CDR1 MGHRA and CDR2 YSYEKL. The DNA of the CDR3 is TGCGCCAGCAGCCGGGGACAGGCCAGCTCCTACGAGCAGTACTTC. It specifies CASSRGQASSYEQYF.

This rearrangement joins TRBV5-1 to TRBJ1-4; a weak D match, TRBD1 (6 bases). The CDR3 runs to 15 residues. V lost 4 bases and J 8 bases, leaving 18 bases between the germline ends. Germline V CDR1 and CDR2: SGHRS, YFSETQ. The CDR3 spells CASSAGGGGGEKLFF. DNA for the CDR3: TGCGCCAGCAGCGCCGGGGGAGGGGGTGGAGAAAAACTGTTTTTT. The full variable domain, with the rest looked up from reference TRBV5-1 and TRBJ1-4, is KAGVTQTPRYLIKTRGQQVTLSCSPISGHRSVSWYQQTPGQGLQFLFEYFSETQRNKGNFPGRFSGRQFSNSRSEMNVSTLELGDSALYLCASSAGGGGGEKLFFGSGTQLSVL.

This chain joins TRBV15 and TRBJ2-3, with D unresolved. This CDR3 is 16 amino acids long. Per germline, CDR1 LNHNV and CDR2 YYDKDF (reference sequence). With 5 bases removed from V and 0 bases from J, the gap between germline ends came to 15 bases. CDR3 nucleotides: TGTGCCACCAGCGCTCGGATGGGCCTAAGCACAGATACGCAGTATTTT. Its translation: CATSARMGLSTDTQYF.

This chain uses TRBV4-2 with TRBJ2-7; weak D call: TRBD2 (5 bases). Trimming stripped 0 bases from V and 2 bases from J, with 8 bases between. CDR3 length: 14 amino acids. Germline loops: CDR1 LGHNA, CDR2 YNFKEQ. CDR3 bases: TGTGCCAGCAGCCAAGAAACGGGGACCTACGAGCAGTACTTC. As protein: CASSQETGTYEQYF.

This clone was counted once. V gene TRBV5-1 combines with J gene TRBJ2-3; D remains unclear. The CDR3 runs to 16 residues. V lost 6 bases and J lost 4, with 21 bases in between. Germline assignment: CDR1 SGHRS and CDR2 YFSETQ. This chain's CDR3 is CASTLGSLSVADTQYF. The CDR3 DNA is TGCGCCAGCACCCTAGGTTCACTGAGCGTGGCAGATACGCAGTATTTT.

V and J are TRBV9 and TRBJ2-5; D might be TRBD2 (7 bases). The length of the CDR3 is 13 residues. Germline lookup yields CDR1 SGDLS and CDR2 YYNGEE. V lost 0 bases, J lost 7 bases, and 10 bases lay in between. Here the CDR3 reads CASSVARGGTQYF. For the CDR3, the DNA is TGTGCCAGCAGCGTAGCAAGGGGGGGGACCCAGTACTTC.

This CDR3 is CATSTEVSQPQHF. CDR3 sequence (DNA): TGTGCCACCAGCACGGAGGTTTCTCAGCCCCAGCATTTT. J is TRBJ1-5 and V is TRBV15; D uncertain. The germline gives CDR1 LNHNV, CDR2 YYDKDF (reference sequence). This CDR3 contains 13 residues. Trimming cost V 4 bases and J 6 bases, with 10 bases left between them.

The chain links TRBV2 to TRBJ1-2; unclear D gene. V dropped 3 bases and J dropped 4 bases, with 12 bases sitting between them. This CDR3 has 14 residues. The germline V gene encodes CDR1 SNHLY and CDR2 FYNNEI. This CDR3 is CASSETTVGYGYTF. CDR3 DNA: TGTGCCAGCAGTGAGACAACGGTTGGCTATGGCTACACCTTC.

The genes are TRBV27 and TRBJ1-6; D might be TRBD1 (5 bases). V lost 7 bases, J lost 9 bases, and 22 bases lay in between. The CDR3 is made up of 16 amino acids. The V gene's germline CDR1 is MNHEY and CDR2 SMNVEV (reference sequence). CDR3: CASMFTQGAARSPLHF. The CDR3 DNA follows: TGTGCCAGCATGTTTACCCAAGGGGCAGCGCGTTCACCCCTCCACTTT.

This chain links TRBV6-4 with TRBJ2-7; TRBD1 agrees at 7 bases. With V trimmed by 4 bases and J by 3 bases, 6 bases remained unmatched. There are 14 residues in the CDR3. In germline, CDR1 is MRHNA, CDR2 SNTAGT. As DNA, the CDR3 is TGTGCCAGCAGTGGCAGACAGGGCCTCTACGAGCAGTACTTC. Translation gives CASSGRQGLYEQYF.

The chain joins TRBV30 to TRBJ1-1, with D unclear. Trimming took off 0 bases at V and 2 bases at J, with 7 bases between the two ends. This CDR3 comprises 13 residues. Germline CDR1 GTSNPN, CDR2 SVGIG (reference sequence). The chain's CDR3 is CAWSVTFNTEAFF. The CDR3 DNA reads as TGTGCCTGGAGTGTGACTTTTAACACTGAAGCTTTCTTT.

The chain joins TRBV19 to TRBJ1-1; a possible D gene is TRBD1 (5 bases). This CDR3 is built from 13 residues. The V gene's germline CDR1 is LNHDA and CDR2 SQIVND (reference sequence). V was pared by 3 bases and J by 3 bases, with 8 bases between. In DNA form, the CDR3 reads TGTGCCAGTAGTATGCGGGGGTACACTGAAGCTTTCTTT. It specifies CASSMRGYTEAFF.

The rearrangement links TRBV19 to TRBJ2-1; D is unclear. V was clipped by 0 bases and J by 9 bases, with 9 bases between them. CDR1 is LNHDA, CDR2 SQIVND, per germline (reference sequence). This CDR3 is 13 amino acids long. CDR3 sequence (DNA): TGTGCCAGTAGTATAGATCGAGAGTTTGAGCAGTTCTTC. As protein: CASSIDREFEQFF.